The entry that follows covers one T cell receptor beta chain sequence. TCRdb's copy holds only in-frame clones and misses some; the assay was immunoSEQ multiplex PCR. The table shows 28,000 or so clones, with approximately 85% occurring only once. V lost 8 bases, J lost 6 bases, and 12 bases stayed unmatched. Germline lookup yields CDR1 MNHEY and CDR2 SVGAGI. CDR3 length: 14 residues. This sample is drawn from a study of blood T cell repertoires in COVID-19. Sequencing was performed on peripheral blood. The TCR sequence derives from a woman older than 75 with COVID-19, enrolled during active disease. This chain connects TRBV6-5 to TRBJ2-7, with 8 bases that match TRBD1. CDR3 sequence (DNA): TGTGCCAGCCACTCTGCGGGACAGGAGATCGAGCAGTACTTC. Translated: CASHSAGQEIEQYF.